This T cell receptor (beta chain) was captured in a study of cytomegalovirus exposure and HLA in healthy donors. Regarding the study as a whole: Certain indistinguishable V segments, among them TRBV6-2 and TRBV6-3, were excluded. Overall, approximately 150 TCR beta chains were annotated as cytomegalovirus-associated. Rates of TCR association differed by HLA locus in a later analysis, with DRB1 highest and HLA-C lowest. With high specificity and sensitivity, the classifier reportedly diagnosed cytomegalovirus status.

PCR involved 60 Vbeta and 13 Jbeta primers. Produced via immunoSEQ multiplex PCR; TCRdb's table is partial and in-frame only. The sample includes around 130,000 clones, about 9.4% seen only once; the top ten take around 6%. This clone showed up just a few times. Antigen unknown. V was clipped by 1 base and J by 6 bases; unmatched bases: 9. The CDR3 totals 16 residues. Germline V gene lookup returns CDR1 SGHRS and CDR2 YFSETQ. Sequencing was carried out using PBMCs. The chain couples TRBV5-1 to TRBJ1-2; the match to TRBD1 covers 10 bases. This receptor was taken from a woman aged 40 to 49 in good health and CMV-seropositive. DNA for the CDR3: TGCGCCAGCAGCTTGCAGGAGACAGGGGGCGGAGATGGCTACACCTTC. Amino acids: CASSLQETGGGDGYTF.